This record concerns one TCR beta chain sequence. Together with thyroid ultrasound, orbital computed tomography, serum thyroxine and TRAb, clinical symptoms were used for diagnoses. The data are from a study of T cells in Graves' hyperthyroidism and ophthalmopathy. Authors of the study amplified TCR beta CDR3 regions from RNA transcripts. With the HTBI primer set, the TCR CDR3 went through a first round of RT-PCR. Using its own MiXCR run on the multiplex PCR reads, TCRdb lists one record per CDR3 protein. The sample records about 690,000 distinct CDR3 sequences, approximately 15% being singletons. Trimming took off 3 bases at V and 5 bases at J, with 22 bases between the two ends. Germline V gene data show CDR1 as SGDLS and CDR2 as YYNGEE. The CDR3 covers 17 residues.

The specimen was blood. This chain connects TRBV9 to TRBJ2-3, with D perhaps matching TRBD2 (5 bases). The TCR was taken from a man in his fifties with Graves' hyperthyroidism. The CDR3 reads CASSAGTNILRGDTQYF. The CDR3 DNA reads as TGTGCCAGCAGCGCCGGAACTAACATTCTACGGGGAGATACGCAGTATTTT. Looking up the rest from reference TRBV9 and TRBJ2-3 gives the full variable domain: DSGVTQTPKHLITATGQRVTLRCSPRSGDLSVYWYQQSLDQGLQFLIQYYNGEERAKGNILERFSAQQFPDLHSELNLSSLELGDSALYFCASSAGTNILRGDTQYFGPGTRLTVL.